Described below is a single T cell receptor beta chain sequence and its context. What it recognizes is unknown. Assay: immunoSEQ multiplex PCR; the TCRdb copy retains only in-frame clones and omits some. The table lists fewer than 900,000 clones, approximately 88% of them singletons. The sample belongs to a study of Ad26.COV2.S vaccination and SARS-CoV-2 variants. The overall study: Of the COV1001 trial arms, the Ad26.COV2.S arm included the donor. Whole-study results and caveats: Non-spike TCR breadth was similar in vaccine and placebo recipients.

Treatment reported: 15 to 20 received Ad26.COV2.S at low or high dose, single or two shots; about 5 received placebo; per-sample allocation not given. The samples were gathered on day 63 after the first injection of vaccine or placebo. Cohort 1b enrolled adults aged 18-55 years in Boston. Ad26.COV2.S expressed prefusion-stabilized spike from the original Wuhan strain. This CDR3 is built from 14 residues. CDR1 and CDR2 (germline): MNHEY, SMNVEV (reference sequence). J was trimmed by 7 bases and V by 6 bases; bases with no gene match: 11. The gene calls are TRBV27 and TRBJ1-2, with TRBD1 identical over 7 bases. Specimen: peripheral blood, collected in a trial of Ad26.COV2.S vaccine versus placebo. This TCR came from a person aged 18-60 years who received the Ad26.COV2.S COVID-19 vaccine or a placebo. CDR3 region: CASRLSGTDSGYTF. DNA of the CDR3: TGTGCCAGCAGACTAAGCGGGACAGACTCTGGCTACACCTTC.